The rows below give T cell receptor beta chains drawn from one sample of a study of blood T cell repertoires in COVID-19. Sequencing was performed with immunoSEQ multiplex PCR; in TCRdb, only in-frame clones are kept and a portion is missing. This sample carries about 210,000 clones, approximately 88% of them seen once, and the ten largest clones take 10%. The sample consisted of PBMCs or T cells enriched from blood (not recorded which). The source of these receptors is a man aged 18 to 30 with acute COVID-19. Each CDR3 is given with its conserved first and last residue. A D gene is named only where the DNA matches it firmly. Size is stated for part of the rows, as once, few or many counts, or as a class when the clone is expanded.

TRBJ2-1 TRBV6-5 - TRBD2 CASRGLAGGGNEQFF TGTGCCAGCAGGGGACTAGCGGGAGGAGGAAATGAGCAGTTCTTC
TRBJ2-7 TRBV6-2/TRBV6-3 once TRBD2 CASSESGRPGFYEQYF TGTGCCAGCAGTGAGAGCGGGAGACCCGGGTTTTACGAGCAGTACTTC
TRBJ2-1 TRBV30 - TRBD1 CAWIQQGIEQFF TGTGCCTGGATTCAACAGGGGATTGAGCAGTTCTTC
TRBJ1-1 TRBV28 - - CASEQSVNTEAFF TGTGCCAGCGAACAGTCTGTGAACACTGAAGCTTTCTTT
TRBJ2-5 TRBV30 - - CAWKGGAETQYF TGTGCCTGGAAAGGGGGGGCAGAGACCCAGTACTTC
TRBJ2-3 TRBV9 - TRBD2 CASSHTSGDTDTQYF TGTGCCAGCAGCCATACTAGCGGGGACACAGATACGCAGTATTTT
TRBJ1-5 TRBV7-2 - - CASSRGNSNQPQHF TGTGCCAGCAGCCGCGGTAATAGCAATCAGCCCCAGCATTTT
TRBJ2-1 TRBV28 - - CASNGRGSPYNEQFF TGTGCCAGCAATGGAAGGGGGTCACCCTACAATGAGCAGTTCTTC
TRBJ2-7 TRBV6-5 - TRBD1 CASSYSNRGQGEQYF TGTGCCAGCAGTTACTCAAACAGGGGGCAGGGCGAGCAGTACTTC
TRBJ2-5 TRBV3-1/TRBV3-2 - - CASSQDVTPVLKETQYF TGTGCCAGCAGCCAAGATGTAACCCCGGTTCTTAAAGAGACCCAGTACTTC
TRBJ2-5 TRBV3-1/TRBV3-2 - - CASSPRAGEQETQYF TGTGCCAGCAGCCCCCGGGCAGGGGAACAAGAGACCCAGTACTTC
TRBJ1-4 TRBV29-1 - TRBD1 CSAATGDYEKLFF TGCAGCGCCGCTACAGGGGATTATGAAAAACTGTTTTTT
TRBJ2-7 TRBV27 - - CASSLLRDPPYEQYF TGTGCCAGCAGTTTATTGCGGGACCCACCCTACGAGCAGTACTTC
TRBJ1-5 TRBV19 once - CASSKLGRQPQHF TGTGCCAGTAGTAAACTGGGCCGGCAGCCCCAGCATTTT
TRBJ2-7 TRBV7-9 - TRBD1 CASSPGGEQYF TGTGCCAGCAGCCCAGGGGGCGAGCAGTACTTC
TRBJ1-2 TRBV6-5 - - CASTQTGGGYTF TGTGCCAGCACCCAGACAGGTGGTGGCTACACCTTC
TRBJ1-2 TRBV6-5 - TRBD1 CASSWTGGIGYTF TGTGCCAGCAGTTGGACAGGGGGCATTGGTTACACCTTC
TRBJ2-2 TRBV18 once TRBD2 CASSPKGLAGAKITNTGELFF TGTGCCAGCTCACCAAAGGGACTAGCGGGAGCCAAAATAACGAACACCGGGGAGCTGTTTTTT
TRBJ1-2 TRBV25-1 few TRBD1 CASSDIDRGRDGYTF TGTGCCAGCAGTGATATCGACAGGGGGCGGGATGGCTACACCTTC
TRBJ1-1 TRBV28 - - CASIPSNTEAFF TGTGCCAGTATTCCCTCGAACACTGAAGCTTTCTTT
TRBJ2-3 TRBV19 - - CASSIVPQGSDTQYF TGTGCCAGTAGTATAGTACCGCAGGGATCAGATACGCAGTATTTT
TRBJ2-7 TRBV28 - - CASSRHYQGRGDSYEQYF TGTGCCAGCAGTCGACATTACCAAGGGAGAGGAGACTCCTACGAGCAGTACTTC
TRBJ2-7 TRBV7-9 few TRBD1 CASSLVNRGSEQYF TGTGCCAGCAGCTTAGTTAACAGGGGGAGTGAGCAGTACTTC
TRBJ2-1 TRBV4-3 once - CASSQFRVRPNEQFF TGCGCCAGCAGCCAATTCAGGGTTCGGCCCAATGAGCAGTTCTTC
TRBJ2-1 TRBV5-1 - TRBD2 CASSLARTSGVYNEQFF TGCGCCAGCAGCTTGGCCCGGACTAGCGGGGTGTACAATGAGCAGTTCTTC
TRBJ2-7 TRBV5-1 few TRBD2 CASSLSGTPYEQYF TGCGCCAGCAGCTTGAGCGGGACGCCCTACGAGCAGTACTTC
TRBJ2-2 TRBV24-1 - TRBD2 CATSRSSGSLVGELFF TGTGCCACCAGTAGGTCTAGCGGGAGTCTCGTCGGGGAGCTGTTTTTT
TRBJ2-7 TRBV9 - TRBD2 CASSGTSGPSYEQYF TGTGCCAGCAGCGGGACTAGCGGCCCCTCCTACGAGCAGTACTTC
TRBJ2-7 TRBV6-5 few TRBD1 CASSRDRGYEQYF TGTGCCAGCAGCCGGGACAGGGGTTACGAGCAGTACTTC
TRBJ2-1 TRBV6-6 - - CASSSASGEMGEQFF TGTGCCAGCAGTTCCGCCTCAGGGGAGATGGGTGAGCAGTTCTTC
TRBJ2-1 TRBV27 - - CAASQGSVSEQFF TGTGCCGCCTCACAGGGTTCTGTCAGTGAGCAGTTCTTC
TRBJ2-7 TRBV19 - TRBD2 CASSLTSETYEQYF TGTGCCAGTAGTTTGACTAGCGAGACCTACGAGCAGTACTTC
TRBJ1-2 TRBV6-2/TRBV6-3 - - CASSYSESTGGYTF TGTGCCAGCAGTTACTCCGAGTCGACCGGGGGCTACACCTTC
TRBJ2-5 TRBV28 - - CASSPPYQGYQETQYF TGTGCCAGCAGTCCTCCTTACCAGGGGTACCAAGAGACCCAGTACTTC
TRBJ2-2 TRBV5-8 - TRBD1 CASSGGQGVTGELFF TGTGCCAGCAGCGGCGGACAGGGGGTCACCGGGGAGCTGTTTTTT
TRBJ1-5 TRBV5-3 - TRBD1 CARSLKRGTAREVLSNQPQHF TGTGCCAGAAGCTTGAAGCGCGGGACAGCAAGGGAGGTCTTAAGCAATCAGCCCCAGCATTTT
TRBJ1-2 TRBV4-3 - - CASSQDRGNNGYTF TGCGCCAGCAGCCAAGATCGCGGGAATAATGGCTACACCTTC
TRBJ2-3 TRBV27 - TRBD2 CASSSLLAGTDTQYF TGTGCCAGCAGTTCCCTACTAGCGGGGACAGATACGCAGTATTTT
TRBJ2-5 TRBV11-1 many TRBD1 CASSRGQGDQETQYF TGTGCCAGCAGCCGTGGACAGGGGGACCAAGAGACCCAGTACTTC
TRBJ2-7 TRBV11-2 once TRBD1 CASSVGQGGYEQYF TGTGCCAGCAGCGTTGGACAGGGGGGGTACGAGCAGTACTTC
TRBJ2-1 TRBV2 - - CASSGSYNEQFF TGTGCCAGCAGTGGGAGCTACAATGAGCAGTTCTTC
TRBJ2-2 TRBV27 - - CASSLGGLTGELFF TGTGCCAGCAGTTTAGGGGGACTTACCGGGGAGCTGTTTTTT
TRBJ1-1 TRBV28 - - CASSPAPGHSTEAFF TGTGCCAGCAGTCCGGCTCCGGGACACAGCACTGAAGCTTTCTTT
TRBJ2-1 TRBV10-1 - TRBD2 CASSEFRTLAGVIDEQFF TGCGCCAGCAGTGAGTTCCGGACGTTAGCGGGAGTAATCGATGAGCAGTTCTTC
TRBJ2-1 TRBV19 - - CASSDRTGRSSYNEQFF TGTGCCAGTAGTGACCGGACTGGAAGAAGCTCCTACAATGAGCAGTTCTTC
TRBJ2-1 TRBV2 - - CASIKRVTYNEQFF TGTGCCAGCATTAAAAGAGTCACCTACAATGAGCAGTTCTTC
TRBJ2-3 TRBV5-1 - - CASSLGSRGADTQYF TGCGCCAGCAGCTTGGGGTCGCGGGGTGCAGATACGCAGTATTTT
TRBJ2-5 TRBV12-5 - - CASGLALETQYF TGTGCTAGTGGTTTGGCCCTGGAGACCCAGTACTTC
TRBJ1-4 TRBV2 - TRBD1 CASDRDNEKLFF TGTGCCAGCGACAGGGATAATGAAAAACTGTTTTTT
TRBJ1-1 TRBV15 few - CATSRDQGRNTEAFF TGTGCCACCAGCAGAGATCAGGGCAGAAACACTGAAGCTTTCTTT
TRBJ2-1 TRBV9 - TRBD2 CASSVVEAGSHNEQFF TGTGCCAGCAGCGTAGTCGAAGCGGGGAGTCACAATGAGCAGTTCTTC
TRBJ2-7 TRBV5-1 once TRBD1 CASNPLLGTGSDEQYF TGCGCCAGCAACCCACTCCTCGGGACAGGGTCGGACGAGCAGTACTTC
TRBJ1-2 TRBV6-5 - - CASSGVGGGYYGYTF TGTGCCAGCAGCGGGGTAGGAGGAGGATACTATGGCTACACCTTC
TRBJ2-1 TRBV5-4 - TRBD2 CASSPDGGSYEQFF TGTGCCAGCAGCCCCGATGGCGGGAGTTATGAGCAGTTCTTC
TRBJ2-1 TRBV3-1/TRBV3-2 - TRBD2 CASSRPGLAAYNEQFF TGTGCCAGCAGCCGGCCTGGACTAGCGGCTTACAATGAGCAGTTCTTC